The source of this TCR beta chain is a study of Ad26.COV2.S vaccination and SARS-CoV-2 variants. Clones were read by immunoSEQ multiplex PCR, and TCRdb kept only the in-frame ones, dropping some. The sample has roughly 350,000 clones, about nine tenths seen once; the top ten hold 3.4%. CDR3 size: 16 residues. CDR1 and CDR2 (germline): ENHRY, SYGVKD. Trimming cost V 5 bases and J 5 bases, with 21 bases left between them. The study, taken as a whole, reports: Measurements of TCR breadth and depth may have given underestimates of the total T cell responses.

The treatment: roughly 18 received Ad26.COV2.S at low or high dose, single or two shots; a few received placebo; per-sample allocation not given. Sampling occurred on day 63 after the first vaccine or placebo injection. This person who donated was an adult of 18-55 years in Boston. About this clone: Its target is unknown.

The sample in question was peripheral blood, obtained in a trial of Ad26.COV2.S vaccine versus placebo. This rearrangement joins TRBV10-3 to TRBJ2-5, with D unclear. This receptor was identified in a person between 18 and 59 years old who received the Ad26.COV2.S COVID-19 vaccine or a placebo. Written as DNA, the CDR3 is TGTGCCATCAGTCCCTCCGGGCCTTCAAAGGACGAGACCCAGTACTTC. It specifies CAISPSGPSKDETQYF.